The T cell receptor (beta chain) described here comes from a study of long-term antiretroviral therapy in people with HIV. Study results and limitations: Whichever time point was examined, clones expanded before ART dominated the repertoire.

Participants with HIV, all of them, were treated in the United States. This clone was picked up one time. What it recognizes is unknown. The V gene lost 4 bases and the J gene lost 3 bases, with 14 bases spanning the gap. Germline V gene sequence: CDR1 SGDLS, CDR2 YYNGEE. The CDR3 runs 14 residues. Sequencing used immunoSEQ v3.0 at survey level. Measured with immunoSEQ multiplex PCR; TCRdb has only the in-frame clones, and not every one. The sample holds approximately 32,000 clones, approximately 83% seen once. This specimen was unsorted PBMCs, taken 0.4 years before starting antiretroviral therapy. This chain connects TRBV9 to TRBJ2-7; TRBD2 is a possible D gene (5 bases). This sequence was found in a man aged 18 to 30 with HIV. CDR3 coding DNA: TGTGCCAGCAGCATCGACGGGGTCTTCTACGAGCAGTACTTC. It encodes CASSIDGVFYEQYF.